These T cell receptor beta chains were read from a single sample in a study of T cells in Graves' hyperthyroidism and ophthalmopathy. TCRdb itself ran the multiplex PCR reads through MiXCR, one entry per CDR3 protein. The sample carries about 380,000 distinct CDR3 sequences, 18% recorded once. The material sequenced was blood. The receptors were sampled from a man between 18 and 29 years old with Graves' ophthalmopathy. Each CDR3 is given with its conserved first and last residue. The D gene is left open where the match is weak. Where a row states a size, it is once, few, many or the class of an expanded clone; other rows omit it.

D gene	V gene	clone size	J gene	CDR3 protein	CDR3 DNA
.	TRBV28	.	TRBJ1-6	CASSSRPFSPLHF	TGTGCCAGCAGTTCCCGTCCTTTTTCACCCCTCCACTTT
.	TRBV20-1	few	TRBJ2-1	CSARATWADTLYNEQFF	TGCAGTGCTCGTGCAACCTGGGCAGACACTTTATACAATGAGCAGTTCTTC
.	TRBV9	many	TRBJ2-3	CASSSSGATDTQYF	TGTGCCAGCAGTAGTTCGGGGGCCACAGATACGCAGTATTTT
TRBD2	TRBV27	many	TRBJ2-7	CASRSAGGRDEQYF	TGTGCCAGCAGATCAGCGGGGGGGAGGGACGAGCAGTACTTC
TRBD2	TRBV12-5	many	TRBJ2-5	CASGLDSLAGGLQETQYF	TGTGCTAGTGGTTTGGACTCCCTAGCGGGGGGACTCCAAGAGACCCAGTACTTC
.	TRBV15	many	TRBJ1-1	CATSRDRDFWSTEAFF	TGTGCCACCAGCAGAGATCGCGATTTCTGGAGCACTGAAGCTTTCTTT
.	TRBV6-1	few	TRBJ1-6	CASRRVDSPLHF	TGTGCCAGCAGGAGGGTTGATTCACCCCTCCACTTT
TRBD2	TRBV7-2	many	TRBJ2-5	CASSSGIVAGGETQYF	TGTGCCAGCAGCTCGGGCATAGTAGCGGGAGGAGAGACCCAGTACTTC
.	TRBV20-1	few	TRBJ1-2	CSAPTIDKGAASYGYTF	TGCAGTGCTCCGACAATAGATAAAGGGGCAGCCTCGTATGGCTACACCTTC
.	TRBV2	many	TRBJ2-7	CASKTTGPYEQYF	TGTGCCAGCAAGACCACAGGTCCCTACGAGCAGTACTTC
.	TRBV6-2/TRBV6-3	many	TRBJ1-1	CASRDAGAPNTEAFF	TGTGCCAGCAGAGATGCCGGGGCACCGAACACTGAAGCTTTCTTT
TRBD1	TRBV12-3/TRBV12-4	.	TRBJ1-6	CASGRQGVSPLHF	TGTGCCAGCGGGAGACAGGGTGTCTCACCCCTCCACTTT
.	TRBV9	.	TRBJ2-5	CASSVAGATQETQYF	TGTGCCAGCAGCGTAGCCGGAGCGACCCAAGAGACCCAGTACTTC
.	TRBV20-1	.	TRBJ2-7	CSATRDEQYF	TGCAGTGCTACACGGGACGAGCAGTACTTC
TRBD1	TRBV29-1	few	TRBJ2-5	CSVTGGPSQETQYF	TGCAGCGTGACAGGGGGCCCGTCTCAAGAGACCCAGTACTTC
.	TRBV6-1	few	TRBJ2-7	CASSEEGFLGTYEQYF	TGTGCCAGCAGTGAAGAGGGGTTTCTTGGGACCTACGAGCAGTACTTC
.	TRBV27	.	TRBJ2-1	CASNSWPGEQFF	TGTGCCAGTAATAGTTGGCCGGGTGAGCAGTTCTTC
TRBD2	TRBV11-2	once	TRBJ2-1	CASSISSGPYNEQFF	TGTGCCAGCAGTATCTCTAGCGGACCCTACAATGAGCAGTTCTTC
TRBD1	TRBV13	.	TRBJ2-5	CASSRPGQIQETQYF	TGTGCCAGCAGCCGCCCGGGACAGATCCAAGAGACCCAGTACTTC
TRBD2	TRBV4-2	few	TRBJ2-7	CASSQGPLSGGATYEQYF	TGTGCCAGCAGCCAAGGGCCCCTAAGCGGGGGGGCGACTTACGAGCAGTACTTC
TRBD2	TRBV10-2	many	TRBJ2-5	CASSESTGGGLETQYF	TGCGCCAGCAGTGAGTCGACGGGGGGGGGCTTAGAGACCCAGTACTTC
.	TRBV12-3/TRBV12-4	many	TRBJ2-7	CASSFGQNYEQYF	TGTGCCAGCAGCTTCGGACAGAACTACGAGCAGTACTTC
.	TRBV10-2	few	TRBJ2-7	CASGGHSYEQYF	TGCGCCAGCGGGGGTCATTCCTACGAGCAGTACTTC
TRBD1	TRBV2	.	TRBJ2-1	CASSPRQGRNEQFF	TGTGCCAGCAGTCCTCGACAGGGGAGGAATGAGCAGTTCTTC
TRBD1	TRBV10-3	.	TRBJ1-2	CAISDAGQGRGYTF	TGTGCCATCAGTGACGCTGGACAGGGTCGAGGCTACACCTTC
.	TRBV7-9	few	TRBJ1-4	CASSLTSRTNEKLFF	TGTGCCAGCAGCCTCACATCTAGAACTAATGAAAAACTGTTTTTT
TRBD2	TRBV3-1	many	TRBJ2-1	CASSQGPTSDEQFF	TGTGCCAGCAGCCAAGGTCCAACTAGCGATGAGCAGTTCTTC
.	TRBV5-1	many	TRBJ1-1	CASSFGGGPEAFF	TGCGCCAGCAGCTTCGGCGGGGGCCCTGAAGCTTTCTTT
.	TRBV5-4	once	TRBJ2-7	CASSSPGPNYEQYF	TGTGCCAGCAGCTCTCCGGGACCGAACTACGAGCAGTACTTC
TRBD1	TRBV2	few	TRBJ2-2	CASSDRQGWGGELFF	TGTGCCAGCAGTGATCGACAGGGTTGGGGCGGGGAGCTGTTTTTT
.	TRBV15	many	TRBJ1-2	CATSSPEQAGGYTF	TGTGCCACCAGCAGTCCTGAACAGGCTGGGGGCTACACCTTC
.	TRBV5-1	.	TRBJ1-3	CASRADEAGARRGNTIYF	TGCGCCAGCAGAGCGGACGAAGCAGGGGCCAGGAGGGGAAACACCATATATTTT
.	TRBV20-1	few	TRBJ1-2	CSAITGTEARGGYTF	TGCAGTGCAATAACCGGGACGGAGGCTCGAGGGGGCTACACCTTC
.	TRBV5-1	many	TRBJ1-2	CASSLDYNYGYTF	TGCGCCAGCAGCTTAGACTATAACTATGGCTACACCTTC
TRBD2	TRBV5-1	many	TRBJ2-3	CASRPQRGSTDTQYF	TGCGCCAGCAGACCACAGCGGGGTAGCACAGATACGCAGTATTTT
.	TRBV28	few	TRBJ2-1	CASSTTSSYNEQFF	TGTGCCAGCAGTACGACTAGCTCCTACAATGAGCAGTTCTTC
TRBD2	TRBV7-9	few	TRBJ2-7	CASSPTRLASSYEQYF	TGTGCCAGCAGCCCCACGAGACTAGCCAGCTCCTACGAGCAGTACTTC
TRBD2	TRBV20-1	.	TRBJ2-1	CSASTTSGGYNEQFF	TGCAGTGCTTCTACGACTAGCGGGGGTTACAATGAGCAGTTCTTC
TRBD2	TRBV5-6	many	TRBJ2-1	CASSLVGSGAENEQFF	TGTGCCAGCAGCTTGGTGGGTAGCGGGGCAGAAAATGAGCAGTTCTTC
.	TRBV11-2	many	TRBJ2-1	CASSSPESREQFF	TGTGCCAGCAGCTCCCCCGAGTCAAGGGAGCAGTTCTTC
TRBD1	TRBV11-2	many	TRBJ1-2	CASSLSRTGNYGYTF	TGTGCCAGCAGCTTATCAAGGACAGGAAACTATGGCTACACCTTC
.	TRBV20-1	few	TRBJ1-3	CSARVDYGNTIYF	TGCAGTGCTAGAGTAGATTACGGAAACACCATATATTTT
TRBD1	TRBV11-2	many	TRBJ1-2	CASSLVGTGVYGYTF	TGTGCCAGCAGCTTAGTAGGGACAGGGGTCTATGGCTACACCTTC
.	TRBV3-1	many	TRBJ1-1	CASSQVSTEAFF	TGTGCCAGCAGCCAAGTGTCCACTGAAGCTTTCTTT